Listed here are 27 T cell receptor beta chains from one sample, sequenced in a study of lymphopenia after photon versus proton radiotherapy (dated by TCRdb to between 2019 and 2020). The library was made by the immunoSEQ multiplex PCR assay. This immuneACCESS table, as held by TCRdb, lists in-frame sequences with V and J called but not all clones. Of the missing ones, under half trace to an unresolved V gene in checked studies; the others have no known cause. For this sample there are about 16,000 clones; 70% to 90% appear just once. The ten biggest clones cover 58% of the sample. This specimen was peripheral blood, taken from a patient treated with proton-based radiotherapy. The receptors were gathered from a woman in her fifties or sixties with cholangiocarcinoma. Some clones in this sample may be carry-over from other donors' samples.

This clone has just one count. The V call is TRBV2, the J call TRBJ2-7; D is uncertain. With 8 bases removed from V and 6 bases from J, the gap between germline ends came to 23 bases. The CDR3 sequence is 15 residues long. Per the germline V gene, CDR1 is SNHLY and CDR2 is FYNNEI. The CDR3 sequence: CASSYLGGRRGEQYF. The CDR3 bases are TGTGCCAGCTCATATCTAGGCGGACGGCGAGGCGAGCAGTACTTC.

The chain recombines TRBV6-5 with TRBJ1-1; no firm D call. Germline values: CDR1 MNHEY, CDR2 SVGAGI. This CDR3 comprises 14 residues. The V end was cut by 6 bases, the J end by 1 base, with 12 bases between. CDR3 bases: TGTGCCAGCAGCCCCCCCGGACCGAACACTGAAGCTTTCTTT. It translates to CASSPPGPNTEAFF.

The rearrangement joins TRBV5-1 to TRBJ2-7; TRBD1 aligns across 9 bases. V shed 1 base and J 4 bases; nucleotides not matched to a gene: 12. CDR3 length: 17 residues. Germline-derived CDR1 and CDR2 are SGHRS and YFSETQ. The CDR3: CASSLNQPGQGLYEQYF. The DNA for the CDR3 is TGCGCCAGCAGCTTGAACCAACCGGGACAGGGATTGTACGAGCAGTACTTC.

The CDR3 is CASSVQIWIAGYTYNEQFF. The CDR3, as DNA: TGTGCCAGCAGCGTGCAAATCTGGATAGCGGGATACACCTACAATGAGCAGTTCTTC. The chain combines TRBV21-1 with TRBJ2-1; the D call of TRBD2 is as the table states it, not checked on the DNA. TRBV21-1 counts as a pseudogene. There are 19 residues in the CDR3.

The V call is TRBV2, the J call TRBJ1-1; possible D gene TRBD1, 5 bases. V lost 4 bases and J 7 bases, leaving 10 bases between the germline ends. The germline V gene has CDR1 SNHLY and CDR2 FYNNEI. This CDR3 has 12 residues. This CDR3 is CASSGDWGEAFF. In DNA, the CDR3 is TGTGCCAGCAGTGGGGACTGGGGTGAAGCTTTCTTT.

V gene TRBV29-1 combines with J gene TRBJ1-2; D is possibly TRBD1 (6 bases). There are 12 residues in the CDR3. The V end lost 5 bases, the J end lost 7 bases, and 14 bases lay between the germline ends. The germline CDR1 and CDR2 sequences are SQVTM and ANQGSEA. CDR3 sequence (DNA): TGCAGCGTTCCAGGGACACCCCTTGGCTACACCTTC. This codes for CSVPGTPLGYTF.

The CDR3 is CASSLLAEGYNEQFF. CDR3 coding DNA: TGTGCCAGCAGCTTATTGGCGGAGGGTTACAATGAGCAGTTCTTC. The chain uses TRBV7-8 and TRBJ2-1; tentatively, D is TRBD2 (6 bases). The V gene's germline CDR1 is SGHVS and CDR2 FQNEAQ. The CDR3 is 15 residues long. Deletions cut 2 bases from V and 4 bases from J, with 12 bases between.

V and J are TRBV5-6 and TRBJ2-5; D unresolved. This CDR3 is 13 amino acids long. The V end was cut by 4 bases, the J end by 5 bases, with 12 bases between. Germline CDR1 SGHDT, CDR2 YYEEEE. CDR3 loop: CASSRLALETQYF. The CDR3 DNA sequence: TGTGCCAGCAGCCGACTGGCCCTGGAGACCCAGTACTTC.

CDR3 sequence: CASSSVGQSSYEQYF. CDR3 coding DNA: TGTGCCAGCAGCTCGGTCGGACAGAGCTCCTACGAGCAGTACTTC. This rearrangement joins TRBV11-2 to TRBJ2-7; possible D gene TRBD1, 6 bases. V was shortened by 4 bases and J by 0 bases, with 13 bases between the two germline ends. The V gene's germline CDR1 is SGHAT and CDR2 FQNNGV. The CDR3 extends over 15 amino acids. The full variable domain, in which reference TRBV11-2 and TRBJ2-7 provide the parts outside the CDR3, is EAGVAQSPRYKIIEKRQSVAFWCNPISGHATLYWYQQILGQGPKLLIQFQNNGVVDDSQLPKDRFSAERLKGVDSTLKIQPAKLEDSAVYLCASSSVGQSSYEQYFGPGTRLTVT.

The J gene is TRBJ2-7, the V gene TRBV29-1; 11 bases map to TRBD2. The CDR3 totals 14 residues. Germline assignment: CDR1 SQVTM and CDR2 ANQGSEA. V shed 1 base, J shed 2 bases, and the junction held 1 base outside the gene matches. CDR3 protein: CSVEGLAGTYEQYF. Written as DNA, the CDR3 is TGCAGCGTTGAAGGACTAGCGGGAACCTACGAGCAGTACTTC.

V gene TRBV19 combines with J gene TRBJ1-1, with D perhaps matching TRBD1 (6 bases). The CDR3 consists of 13 residues. Per the germline V gene, CDR1 is LNHDA and CDR2 is SQIVND (reference sequence). V lost 10 bases and J 1 base, leaving 13 bases between the germline ends. CDR3 sequence reads: CATYGTQNTEAFF. CDR3 DNA: TGTGCCACATACGGGACACAGAACACTGAAGCTTTCTTT.

J is TRBJ1-2 and V is TRBV30, with a possible D match to TRBD1 (6 bases). Looked up from germline, CDR1 is GTSNPN and CDR2 is SVGIG (reference sequence). The CDR3 has 14 amino acids. With 3 bases removed from V and 5 bases from J, the gap between germline ends came to 16 bases. The CDR3 here is CAWRRQVPPYGYTF. In DNA, the CDR3 is TGTGCCTGGAGAAGACAGGTGCCTCCTTATGGCTACACCTTC.

The rearrangement joins TRBV5-7 to TRBJ2-6, with D unresolved. TRBV5-7 is treated as an ORF (open reading frame) with a function not yet certain. The CDR3 has 17 residues. V dropped 7 bases and J dropped 5 bases, with 22 bases sitting between them. The CDR3 loop reads CASFRCRVQSRANVLTF. The CDR3 DNA reads as TGTGCCAGCTTTCGATGTCGCGTACAAAGTCGGGCCAACGTCCTGACTTTC.

This chain connects TRBV25-1 to TRBJ2-3; 7 nucleotides agree with TRBD2. Unmatched junction bases numbered 12, after V lost 6 bases and J lost 6 bases. This CDR3 region has 15 residues. The germline CDR1 and CDR2 sequences are MGHDK and SYGVNS. CDR3 DNA: TGTGCCAGCAGCGGAAACCGGGGGGTGCGGGATACGCAGTATTTT. As protein: CASSGNRGVRDTQYF.

This sequence joins TRBV5-1 and TRBJ2-7; D call uncertain. Germline V gene data show CDR1 as SGHRS and CDR2 as YFSETQ. The CDR3 totals 13 residues. V was trimmed by 4 bases and J by 3 bases, leaving 11 bases between them. The CDR3 bases are TGCGCCAGCAGCCCCATGGATAACTACGAGCAGTACTTC. This sequence encodes CASSPMDNYEQYF.

The chain uses TRBV7-9 and TRBJ2-2, with D possibly being TRBD2 (6 bases). V lost 9 bases and J 6 bases, leaving 20 bases between the germline ends. The CDR3 covers 15 residues. The V gene's germline CDR1 is SEHNR and CDR2 FQNEAQ (reference sequence). CDR3 amino acids: CASRTISGGAGELFF. The CDR3, as DNA: TGTGCCAGTAGAACCATTAGCGGAGGGGCCGGGGAGCTGTTTTTT.

This chain uses TRBV15 with TRBJ1-6, with 10 nucleotides matching TRBD1. V trimming: 0 bases; J trimming: 7 bases; junction bases outside the gene matches: 3. The germline gives CDR1 LNHNV, CDR2 YYDKDF (reference sequence). The CDR3 spans 16 residues. Here the CDR3 reads CATSRDPGQGNSPLHF. The CDR3 DNA is TGTGCCACCAGCAGAGATCCGGGACAGGGGAATTCACCCCTCCACTTT.

The V gene is TRBV19, the J gene TRBJ1-1; D may be TRBD1 (6 bases). The CDR3 totals 15 residues. Per the germline V gene, CDR1 is LNHDA and CDR2 is SQIVND (reference sequence). The V and J ends lost 5 bases and 1 base respectively, with 14 bases between them. This chain's CDR3 is CASSGGQFSNTEAFF. The CDR3 nucleotides are TGTGCCAGTAGTGGCGGACAGTTCTCGAACACTGAAGCTTTCTTT.

The chain links TRBV5-4 to TRBJ2-7; TRBD2 matches 10 bases. The CDR3 sequence is 14 residues long. Trimming at V came to 4 bases and at J to 4 bases, leaving 5 bases not matched to a gene. The germline V gene has CDR1 SGHNT and CDR2 YYREEE (reference sequence). CDR3 in amino acids: CASSHGLAVYEQYF. CDR3 in DNA: TGTGCCAGCAGCCACGGACTAGCGGTTTACGAGCAGTACTTC.

V usage is TRBV6-1 and J usage is TRBJ2-1; D is possibly TRBD1 or TRBD2 (5 bases each). The CDR3 sequence is 16 residues long. Trimming stripped 2 bases from V and 4 bases from J, with 15 bases between. CDR1 and CDR2 from the germline V gene are MNHNS and SASEGT. The CDR3 loop is CASSERWGSQYNEQFF. CDR3 coding DNA: TGTGCCAGCAGTGAACGGTGGGGGTCGCAATACAATGAGCAGTTCTTC.

V is TRBV29-1 and J is TRBJ1-5, with TRBD1 as a possible D gene (6 bases). V was trimmed by 7 bases and J by 2 bases, leaving 15 bases between them. The germline V gene has CDR1 SQVTM and CDR2 ANQGSEA. The CDR3 totals 14 residues. This CDR3 reads CSALQGYGNQPQHF. CDR3 coding DNA: TGCAGCGCCCTACAGGGTTACGGCAATCAGCCCCAGCATTTT.

In this sample, this clone turned up once. The J gene is TRBJ2-1, the V gene TRBV7-8; a weak D match, TRBD2 (6 bases). V gave up 10 bases and J gave up 4 bases, with 20 bases separating them. CDR3 length: 15 residues. Germline CDR1 SGHVS, CDR2 FQNEAQ. The CDR3 spells CATGLNGRFYNEQFF. CDR3 coding DNA: TGTGCCACCGGGCTGAACGGGAGATTTTACAATGAGCAGTTCTTC.

The chain employs TRBV2 and TRBJ1-5; D remains ambiguous. This CDR3 spans 14 amino acids. Germline loops: CDR1 SNHLY, CDR2 FYNNEI. V gave up 4 bases and J gave up 0 bases, with 7 bases separating them. CDR3 coding DNA: TGTGCCAGCAGTGTTCTGTATAGCAATCAGCCCCAGCATTTT. Its translation: CASSVLYSNQPQHF.

The V call is TRBV18, the J call TRBJ2-7; 9 nucleotides line up with TRBD1. Germline CDR1 is KGHSH and CDR2 is LQKENI. The length of the CDR3 is 15 residues. Losses at the gene ends were 3 bases for V and 5 bases for J; bases not matched to a gene: 8. Written as DNA, the CDR3 is TGTGCCAGCTCACCCCGCCAGGGACAGGGTGACGAGCAGTACTTC. Protein product: CASSPRQGQGDEQYF. The full variable domain, in which reference TRBV18 and TRBJ2-7 provide the parts outside the CDR3, is NAGVMQNPRHLVRRRGQEARLRCSPMKGHSHVYWYRQLPEEGLKFMVYLQKENIIDESGMPKERFSAEFPKEGPSILRIQQVVRGDSAAYFCASSPRQGQGDEQYFGPGTRLTVT.

In nucleotides, the CDR3 is TGTGCCACCAGCAGCCCCTGGGCGGGAAACATGAACACTGAAGCTTTCTTT. Translation: CATSSPWAGNMNTEAFF. The rearrangement joins TRBV15 to TRBJ1-1; D call uncertain. The CDR3 is 17 residues long. Germline V CDR1 and CDR2: LNHNV, YYDKDF (reference sequence). V lost 3 bases and J 0 bases, leaving 17 bases between the germline ends.

The chain is built from TRBV9 and TRBJ2-3; D is perhaps TRBD1 (5 bases). Trimming left V 1 base short and J 2 bases short, with 8 bases between. CDR3 length: 14 residues. Per germline, CDR1 SGDLS and CDR2 YYNGEE. The CDR3 reads CASSVTGNTDTQYF. DNA for the CDR3: TGTGCCAGCAGCGTAACAGGTAACACAGATACGCAGTATTTT.

The chain uses TRBV4-2 and TRBJ2-3; TRBD2 aligns across 9 bases. The germline CDR1 and CDR2 sequences are LGHNA and YNFKEQ. Trimming cost V 3 bases and J 2 bases; bases outside gene matches: 15. CDR3 length: 19 amino acids. For the CDR3, the DNA is TGTGCCAGCAGCCACAATAGCGGGGGTGGACGACTAAACACAGATACGCAGTATTTT. Translation gives CASSHNSGGGRLNTDTQYF.